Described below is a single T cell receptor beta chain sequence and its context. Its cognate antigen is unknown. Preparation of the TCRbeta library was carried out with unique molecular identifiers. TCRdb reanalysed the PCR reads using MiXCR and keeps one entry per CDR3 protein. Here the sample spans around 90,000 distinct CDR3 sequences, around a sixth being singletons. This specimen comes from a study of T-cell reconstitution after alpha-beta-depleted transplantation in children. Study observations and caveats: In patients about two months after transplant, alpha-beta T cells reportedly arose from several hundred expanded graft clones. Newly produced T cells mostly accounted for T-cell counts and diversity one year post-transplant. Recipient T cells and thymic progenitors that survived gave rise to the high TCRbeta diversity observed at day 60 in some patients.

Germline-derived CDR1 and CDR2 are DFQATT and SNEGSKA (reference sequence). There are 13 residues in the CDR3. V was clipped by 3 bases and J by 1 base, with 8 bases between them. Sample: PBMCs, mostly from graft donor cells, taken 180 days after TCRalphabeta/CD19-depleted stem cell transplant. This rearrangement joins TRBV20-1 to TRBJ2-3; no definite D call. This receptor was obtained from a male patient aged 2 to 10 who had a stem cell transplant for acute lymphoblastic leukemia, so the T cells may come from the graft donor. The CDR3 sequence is CSARPRGTDTQYF. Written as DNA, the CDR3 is TGCAGTGCTAGGCCCCGCGGCACAGATACGCAGTATTTT.